Sequencing of this TCR beta chain was carried out in a study of cytomegalovirus exposure and HLA in healthy donors (dated by TCRdb to the late 2010s). Describing the broader study: An earlier analysis of around 600 of the donors reported approximately 270 Gb of sequence data and about 100 million unique TCR beta sequences from 150 million to 200 million T cells. An early release that covered roughly 600 HLA-typed donors contained 250 to 350 gigabases of sequencing data and 75 million to 100 million unique TCR sequences. The genetic ancestry cluster associated with self-reported Caucasian donors included over 80% of the 300 to 450 genotyped donors. The study was designed to test whether signatures of past pathogen exposure could be identified by cataloging public T cell receptors. The study profiled the T cell repertoires of some 610 subjects by immunosequencing and related them to cytomegalovirus serostatus. In addition to the first cohort of roughly 700 subjects, a separate validation cohort of approximately 110 different subjects was used. To predict cytomegalovirus infection status, the study combined high-throughput TCR immunosequencing, statistical association of individual TCRs with disease status, and machine learning. A later analysis re-examined previously published TCR beta repertoires from 610 or so donors and added high-resolution HLA genotyping to investigate patterns of TCR occurrence. Rather than using new phenotypic data, the later analysis identified candidate immune exposures from TCR beta sequences and from how often those sequences occurred across donors. To decide whether each TCR beta V gene segment behaved as functional or pseudogenic, an earlier analysis of some 540 of the donors relied on high-throughput TCR beta sequencing. Donor age, sex, ethnicity and CMV serostatus were compiled alongside the repertoire data. In a later genetic analysis, genome-wide SNP genotypes for about 55% of the 666 donors were used, and that subset was treated as a discovery cohort. All discovery cohort repertoires had been generated on a single sequencing platform. Both class I and class II loci were covered by HLA typing, at four-digit resolution. The number of typed donors differed by locus: about 620-630 for A, B, C, DRB1 and DQB1; 500 to 550 for DQA1; 600 to 610 for DPA1; and approximately 450 for DPB1. Roughly five DR-DQ haplotypes were handled as single units for association and clustering, since linkage in the cohort was strong. Across about 380 genotyped donors of the cohort, an average of roughly 250,000 unique TCR beta nucleotide sequences per donor were sequenced, and around 19% of those sequences were non-productive.

Overall study results and their limits: In a later analysis, the rate of TCR association differed among HLA loci, with DRB1 alleles having the most associated TCRs and HLA-C alleles having the fewest. Several of the top co-occurrence clusters appeared to be linked to parvovirus B19, influenza, CMV and Epstein-Barr virus, according to a later analysis. Because some donors lacked HLA typing at each locus, the association tests relied only on the typed subset. Most CMV-associated TCR beta chains appeared to be HLA-restricted in a later analysis, and the HLA associations seemed to be driven largely by CMV exposure. Linkage disequilibrium might explain the correlated functional status among segregating V segments, but an unknown experimental factor could not be excluded. Because the 87-base-pair reads could not distinguish some IMGT-functional V segments, including TRBV6-2 and TRBV6-3, those segments were excluded. When HLA alleles, especially DR and DQ, strongly co-occurred, attributing TCR associations to individual alleles was difficult. Presence/absence analyses assumed roughly uniform sequencing depth across donors, an assumption that may not hold. Compared with the roughly 670-donor mean, donors in an Asian-associated ancestry cluster had fewer N-insertions in productive TCRs, according to a later genetic analysis. In both the original and validation cohorts, the classifier was reported to diagnose cytomegalovirus status with high specificity and sensitivity. The cohort was sequenced for TCR beta chains only, and without alpha or paired-chain data the features that could be detected were limited. A further reported finding was that TCR beta sequences accurately predicted the HLA-A and HLA-B alleles for most subjects in the first cohort. A cluster of highly shared sequence variants was judged likely to represent a technical artifact of the sequencing pipeline. The authors suggested that the approach could potentially be generalized to other disease states and immunological phenotypes. Compared with equally common non-associated chains, HLA-associated TCR beta chains in a later analysis were more clonally expanded and had lower generation probabilities. Because counts were too low, roughly 17 rarely observed V segments, including chromosome 9 orphons, were left out of the earlier analysis of approximately 500 of the donors. A few of the identified cytomegalovirus-associated TCR beta chains were confirmed in vitro to be specific for cytomegalovirus antigens. A total of fewer than 200 TCR beta chains were listed by the study as associated with cytomegalovirus. While some public TCRs were present in many individuals, most TCR sequences turned up only very rarely across donors. An earlier analysis of roughly 570 of the donors showed that most TCR beta V segments appeared in productive rearrangements either about 90% or about 30% of the time, which broadly matched IMGT annotations. In a later analysis, some 17,000 TCR beta sequences were associated with specific HLA alleles at a false discovery rate of 0.05. For the cohort, immune exposure information was limited to CMV serostatus. A later genetic analysis associated a missense DCLRE1C variant with V-gene and J-gene trimming of TCR beta chains, and an independent cohort replicated the association.

Library generation was performed with the immunoSEQ multiplex PCR assay. The multiplex PCR relied on a mix of 60 forward primers for TCR Vbeta segments and 13 reverse primers for TCR Jbeta segments. A multiplex PCR assay on genomic DNA amplified the CDR3 region of rearranged TCR beta genes. Amplified TCR beta libraries were sequenced as 87-base-pair reads on the Illumina HiSeq System. Processing in the source paper ran as follows. A later analysis tallied 80 million to 95 million unique TCR beta chains across the 650 to 750 repertoires, and approximately 11 million of those chains were shared by two or more donors. To remove PCR and sequencing errors, raw reads were error-corrected and collapsed into unique sequences using a nearest-neighbor algorithm that merged closely related sequences. To assign V, D and J gene segments, CDR3 sequences were aligned to IMGT reference sequences. For a sequence to be retained, a match of at least six nucleotides to both a V gene segment and a J gene segment was required. Rearrangements were called productive when the CDR3 lacked stop codons and stayed in frame with V and J; all others were non-productive. CDR3 was defined according to IMGT convention as the region running from the second conserved V-encoded cysteine to the conserved J-encoded phenylalanine. In an earlier analysis of approximately 590 of the donors, sequences lacking an unambiguous match to a single V gene segment were excluded. An earlier analysis of 587 of the donors classified V segments as functional when productive rearrangements were above 56.7% and as segregating when the standard deviation between donors was above 5%. A statistical classification framework was developed to diagnose cytomegalovirus status using the catalog of TCR beta chain sequences. In a later analysis, V and J genes were assigned by comparing TCR nucleotide sequences against IMGT/GENE-DB human TR gene sequences. The TCRdist pipeline was used in a later analysis to assign CDR3 sequences and most-parsimonious VDJ recombination scenarios. In a later analysis, each TCR beta chain was defined by its CDR3 amino acid sequence together with its V-gene family, and reads lacking a unique V-gene family were excluded. A later analysis removed several hundred highly shared, low-generation-probability nucleotide sequences to deal with suspected cross-contamination and a sequencing artifact. In a later analysis, a clonal expansion index was calculated for each public chain from normalized within-repertoire ranks of inferred template counts. In a later analysis, generation probabilities were computed using a VDJ recombination model fitted to out-of-frame rearrangements, and the results were checked against IGoR. Hypergeometric tests were used in a later analysis to score TCR-TCR, TCR-HLA and TCR-CMV co-occurrence, with a repertoire-size bias correction applied to the TCR pairs. To estimate false discovery rates, a later analysis permuted the HLA or CMV assignments 20 times. In a later analysis, co-occurring TCRs were grouped with DBSCAN, and TCRdist sequence similarity was added when clustering was performed within HLA-allele-positive subsets. Repertoires with fewer than 30,000 or more than 120,000 public chains, plus five repertoires with anomalous nucleotide sharing, were excluded from co-occurrence clustering. Not all clones reach the TCRdb copy of this immuneACCESS table, which keeps in-frame sequences only. Checked studies attribute under half of the gap to unresolved V genes and leave the rest unexplained. That table gives V, J and clone size, and the DNA gave D and trimming. This sample has about 120,000 clones in its table, and roughly 78% of those were observed once. Roughly 6.1% of the sample goes to the ten largest clones.

From cysteine to phenylalanine, the CDR3 is 15 amino acids long. The read is trimmed to its CDR3 DNA, 45 bases read in frame from base 1. Taken from the germline V gene, the CDR1 and CDR2 loops are MGHDK and SYGVNS. Trimming takes 6 bases off V and 0 bases off J; junction bases not matched to a gene: 4. In total, over 600 healthy bone marrow donors made up the cohort. At the time of sampling, all cohort members were nominally healthy, though unrecorded immune exposures were likely present. The donor tested CMV seronegative and was one of the 352 seronegative cohort members. Every donor gave a peripheral blood sample, and the peripheral blood mononuclear cells from that sample were used for TCR beta sequencing. The Qiagen DNeasy Blood Extraction Kit was used to extract genomic DNA from the blood cell samples. Note on this clone: Its recognized antigen is unknown. Qualities for individual bases were not recorded, and no much larger clone is one base off.

The sequence derives from a woman aged 40-49 years in good health and CMV-seronegative. The chain was built from TRBV25-1 and TRBJ1-4; the junction holds 7 bases that match TRBD1. The sequencing input was PBMCs. The CDR3 protein: CASSYRGATNEKLFF. The DNA sequence reads TGTGCCAGCAGCTACAGGGGAGCAACTAATGAAAAACTGTTTTTT.